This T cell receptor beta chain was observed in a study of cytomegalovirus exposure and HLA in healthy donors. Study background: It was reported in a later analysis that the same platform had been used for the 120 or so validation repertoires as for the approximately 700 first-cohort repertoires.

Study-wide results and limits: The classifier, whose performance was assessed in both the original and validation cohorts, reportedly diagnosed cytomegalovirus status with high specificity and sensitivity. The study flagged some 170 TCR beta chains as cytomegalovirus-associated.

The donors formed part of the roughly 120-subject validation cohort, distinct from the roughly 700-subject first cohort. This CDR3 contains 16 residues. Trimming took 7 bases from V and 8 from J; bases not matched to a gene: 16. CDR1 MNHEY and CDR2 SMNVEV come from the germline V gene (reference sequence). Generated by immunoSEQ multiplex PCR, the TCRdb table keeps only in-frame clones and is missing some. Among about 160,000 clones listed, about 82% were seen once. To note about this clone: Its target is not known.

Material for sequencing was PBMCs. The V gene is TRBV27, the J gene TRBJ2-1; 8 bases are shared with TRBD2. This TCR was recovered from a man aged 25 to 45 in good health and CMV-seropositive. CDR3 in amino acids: CASIHRASGGLHEQFF. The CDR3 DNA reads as TGTGCCAGCATCCATCGGGCCAGCGGGGGCCTCCATGAGCAGTTCTTC.